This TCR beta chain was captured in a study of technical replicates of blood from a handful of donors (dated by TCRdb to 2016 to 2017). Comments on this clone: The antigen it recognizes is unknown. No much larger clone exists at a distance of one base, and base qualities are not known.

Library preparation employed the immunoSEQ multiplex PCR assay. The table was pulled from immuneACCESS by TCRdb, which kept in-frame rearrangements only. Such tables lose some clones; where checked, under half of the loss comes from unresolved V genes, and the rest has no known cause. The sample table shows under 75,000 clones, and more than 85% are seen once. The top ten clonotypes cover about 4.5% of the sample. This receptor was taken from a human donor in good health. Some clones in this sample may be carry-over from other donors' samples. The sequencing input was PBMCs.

This receptor carries the CDR3 CASSIADEQYF. The nucleotides are TGTGCCAGTAGTATTGCAGACGAGCAGTACTTC. The rearrangement combines TRBV19 with TRBJ2-7; the D gene assignment is ambiguous. From a lookup of the germline V gene (reference sequence), CDR1 and CDR2 are LNHDA and SQIVND. V loses 3 bases of germline sequence and J loses 5 bases, and the interval between the two ends is 5 bases. From the cysteine through the phenylalanine, the CDR3 covers 11 amino acids. CDR3 DNA is the only sequence kept; it has 33 bases, read in frame from the first base.